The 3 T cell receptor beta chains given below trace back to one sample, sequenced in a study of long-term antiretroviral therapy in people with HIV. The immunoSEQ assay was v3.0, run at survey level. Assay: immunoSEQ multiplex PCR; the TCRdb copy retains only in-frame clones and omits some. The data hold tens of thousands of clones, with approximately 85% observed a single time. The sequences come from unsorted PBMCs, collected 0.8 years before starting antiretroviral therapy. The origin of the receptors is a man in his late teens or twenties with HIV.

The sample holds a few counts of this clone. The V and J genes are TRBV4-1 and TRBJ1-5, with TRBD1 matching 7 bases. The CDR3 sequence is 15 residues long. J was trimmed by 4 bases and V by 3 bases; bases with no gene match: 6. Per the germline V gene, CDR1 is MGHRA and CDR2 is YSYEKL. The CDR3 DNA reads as TGCGCCAGCAGCCAGCCAGACAGGGAGAATCAGCCCCAGCATTTT. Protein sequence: CASSQPDRENQPQHF.

CDR3: CATSRDNKATDTQYF. In DNA form, the CDR3 reads TGTGCCACCAGCAGAGATAACAAGGCCACAGATACGCAGTATTTT. The chain has TRBV15 and TRBJ2-3, with unresolved D. Trimming pared 0 bases from V and 2 bases from J, leaving 9 bases between. Germline lookup yields CDR1 LNHNV and CDR2 YYDKDF (reference sequence). The CDR3 has 15 residues. Based on the CDR3 plus reference TRBV15 and TRBJ2-3, the full variable domain is DAMVIQNPRYQVTQFGKPVTLSCSQTLNHNVMYWYQQKSSQAPKLLFHYYDKDFNNEADTPDNFQSRRPNTSFCFLDIRSPGLGDTAMYLCATSRDNKATDTQYFGPGTRLTVL.

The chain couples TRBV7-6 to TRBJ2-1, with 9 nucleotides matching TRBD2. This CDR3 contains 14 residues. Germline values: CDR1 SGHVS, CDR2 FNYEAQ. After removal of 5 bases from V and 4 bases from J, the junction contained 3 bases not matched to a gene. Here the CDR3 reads CASSLSGGYNEQFF. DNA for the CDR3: TGTGCCAGCAGCCTCAGCGGGGGGTACAATGAGCAGTTCTTC.